The present TCR beta chain was sequenced within a study of T-cell memory formation after mild COVID-19. TCRalpha and TCRbeta libraries used 5'RACE with constant-segment primers and UMIs. TCRdb re-called the 5' RACE reads with MiXCR, one entry per CDR3 protein. The sample yields about 350,000 distinct CDR3 sequences, around 15% seen once. Comments on this clonotype: Its antigen is not identified.

General study points: Contracting clones localized mainly to CM and EM when CD4+ and mainly to EMRA when CD8+. Contracting clones, day 15 to 85, had balanced CD4/CD8, and later expanders favored CD4+. That cross-reactive memory joined was suggested by some responding clones appearing in pre-infection memory.

Germline lookup yields CDR1 SNHLY and CDR2 FYNNEI. V lost 8 bases and J 1 base, leaving 8 bases between the germline ends. This CDR3 spans 12 amino acids. The V gene is TRBV2, the J gene TRBJ1-1; no clear D. Sequences were obtained from PBMCs or a T cell subset sorted from them (not recorded which). The clonotype comes from a man between 18 and 35 years old who had mild COVID-19 (a few samples of this study predate the infection). Cell type and time point are not known. The CDR3 DNA sequence: TGTGCCAGCGGAATCCCGAACACTGAAGCTTTCTTT. Translation gives CASGIPNTEAFF. The variable domain in full, completed from reference TRBV2 and TRBJ1-1, reads EPEVTQTPSHQVTQMGQEVILRCVPISNHLYFYWYRQILGQKVEFLVSFYNNEISEKSEIFDDQFSVERPDGSNFTLKIRSTKLEDSAMYFCASGIPNTEAFFGQGTRLTVV.